The clone carrying this TCR beta chain came up a few times. Antigen unknown. Trimming left V 7 bases short and J 0 bases short, with 13 bases between. This CDR3 has 15 residues. These data come from a study of T-cell reconstitution after alpha-beta-depleted transplantation in children. For TCRbeta, the library was prepared with unique molecular identifiers. TCRdb recomputed calls from the PCR reads with MiXCR, one row per CDR3 protein. The data show 200,000 or so distinct CDR3 sequences, roughly 8.3% seen once. The study, taken as a whole, reports: Diversity of TCRbeta at day 60 was high in some patients, arising from surviving recipient T cells and thymic progenitors. The origin of alpha-beta T cells about two months after transplant was reportedly several hundred expanded graft clones. Newly generated T cells supplied most T-cell counts and diversity one year post-transplant.

The receptor was derived from a male patient aged 2 to 10 who had a stem cell transplant for acute myeloid leukemia, so the T cells may come from the graft donor. The chain combines TRBV12-3 or TRBV12-4 with TRBJ1-5, with D unresolved. Sequenced material: PBMCs, mostly from graft donor cells, taken 360 days after TCRalphabeta/CD19-depleted stem cell transplant. The CDR3 is CASTPSRYSNQPQHF. The CDR3 DNA sequence: TGTGCCAGCACCCCCTCGAGGTATAGCAATCAGCCCCAGCATTTT.